This TCR beta chain was captured by sequencing in a study of OX40 agonist ivuxolimab in advanced cancers. The overall study: Patients with hepatocellular carcinoma, melanoma, renal cell or head and neck cancer made up the dose-escalation patients.

The germline V gene has CDR1 SQVTM and CDR2 ANQGSEA. The CDR3 extends over 12 amino acids. The ends were cut back, 0 bases at V and 9 bases at J, with 11 bases in the middle. Some clones are missing from TCRdb's copy, which holds only in-frame ones; the method was immunoSEQ multiplex PCR. The table records some 72,000 clones, around 92% of them present only once. The gene calls are TRBV29-1 and TRBJ1-2; no clear D. This material consisted of CD4+ or CD8+ T cells sorted from blood, taken in a trial of the OX40 agonist ivuxolimab. The TCR was taken from an adult with an advanced solid tumor such as melanoma, head and neck, liver or kidney cancer. CDR3 DNA sequence: TGCAGCGTTGAAGACCCGGCGAGCCGCTACACCTTC. Translated: CSVEDPASRYTF.